One sample yielded the 30 T cell receptor beta chains listed below, sequenced in a study of cytomegalovirus exposure and HLA in healthy donors. Method: immunoSEQ multiplex PCR; TCRdb's copy keeps in-frame clones and lacks some. The table includes 55,000 to 80,000 clones, roughly 94% detected once. Sequencing input: PBMCs. Receptor source: a man between 18 and 35 years old in good health and CMV-seropositive.

The CDR3 here is CASSLGPTGKKAEQFF. The DNA for the CDR3 is TGTGCCAGCAGCTTAGGTCCGACAGGCAAAAAGGCGGAGCAGTTCTTC. V usage is TRBV11-2 and J usage is TRBJ2-1; D perhaps matches TRBD1 (6 bases). V was shortened by 1 base and J by 10 bases, with 20 bases between the two germline ends. Looked up from germline, CDR1 is SGHAT and CDR2 is FQNNGV. This CDR3 region has 16 residues.

The rearrangement uses TRBV25-1 and TRBJ1-2; tentative D call: TRBD1 (6 bases). V lost 3 bases to trimming and J lost 8 bases, with 7 bases between them. This CDR3 has 11 amino acids. Looked up from germline, CDR1 is MGHDK and CDR2 is SYGVNS. CDR3 coding DNA: TGTGCCAGCAGTGACAGGGGCGGCTACACCTTC. It specifies CASSDRGGYTF.

V gene TRBV12-5 combines with J gene TRBJ2-1; D gene unclear. The germline gives CDR1 LGHNT, CDR2 FRNRAP. The CDR3 totals 11 residues. V gave up 5 bases and J gave up 11 bases, with 10 bases separating them. CDR3 loop: CASGVNFQQFF. DNA for the CDR3: TGTGCTAGTGGTGTAAACTTTCAGCAGTTCTTC.

The CDR3 sequence is CASSLGVRNEQYF. The CDR3 DNA reads TGTGCCAGCAGCCTAGGGGTCCGGAACGAGCAGTACTTC. The V call is TRBV28, the J call TRBJ2-7, with D possibly being TRBD1 (5 bases). The CDR3 spans 13 residues. Germline CDR1 reads MDHEN; CDR2 reads SYDVKM. Deletions cut 6 bases from V and 5 bases from J, with 14 bases between.

This clone appeared a single time. The rearrangement uses TRBV11-2 and TRBJ2-7, with 14 bases aligning to TRBD2. Germline V gene sequence: CDR1 SGHAT, CDR2 FQNNGV. The CDR3 has 16 amino acids. V trimming: 5 bases; J trimming: 7 bases; junction bases outside the gene matches: 10. The CDR3 DNA reads TGTGCCAGCAGCAAGGGACTAGCGGGAGACCCTAGAGAGCAGTACTTC. It translates to CASSKGLAGDPREQYF.

The genes are TRBV9 and TRBJ2-3; 11 bases map to TRBD2. CDR1 and CDR2 (germline): SGDLS, YYNGEE. With V trimmed by 1 base and J by 2 bases, 15 bases remained unmatched. The CDR3 is made up of 20 amino acids. CDR3 DNA sequence: TGTGCCAGCAGCGTATCTATTCTTGGTAGCGGGAGGGAAAACACAGATACGCAGTATTTT. Translation: CASSVSILGSGRENTDTQYF.

This clone was detected only once. The chain is built from TRBV18 and TRBJ1-2, with TRBD1 as a possible D gene (6 bases). Trimming removed 1 base at V and 0 bases at J, with 12 bases between. This CDR3 region has 16 residues. The germline V gene encodes CDR1 KGHSH and CDR2 LQKENI. The CDR3 bases are TGTGCCAGCTCACCACAACAGGGAGTGACTAACTATGGCTACACCTTC. It specifies CASSPQQGVTNYGYTF.

The rearrangement joins TRBV5-4 to TRBJ2-3, with 7 bases that match TRBD1. This CDR3 comprises 16 residues. Germline V lookup: CDR1 SGHNT, CDR2 YYREEE (reference sequence). The junction had 6 bases not matched to a gene; V was cut back by 0 bases and J by 2 bases. CDR3 DNA sequence: TGTGCCAGCAGCTTGGCACAGGGGCTACCCACAGATACGCAGTATTTT. Amino acids: CASSLAQGLPTDTQYF.

This chain links TRBV9 with TRBJ1-5; no clear D gene. The V end was cut by 4 bases, the J end by 5 bases, with 13 bases between. The CDR3 contains 14 residues. Germline V lookup: CDR1 SGDLS, CDR2 YYNGEE. CDR3 sequence reads: CASSRTIDYQPQHF. The CDR3 DNA is TGTGCCAGCAGCCGAACGATAGATTATCAGCCCCAGCATTTT.

The V gene is TRBV4-2, the J gene TRBJ2-5; TRBD2 aligns across 9 bases. The DNA end is a closer match to TRBJ2-7, so the J assignment may be wrong. Germline V gives CDR1 LGHNA, CDR2 YNFKEQ. The CDR3 loop spans 18 amino acids. The CDR3 sequence: CASSQGRSGSFGSYEQYF. The CDR3 region has the DNA TGTGCCAGCAGCCAAGGGCGTAGCGGGAGTTTCGGATCCTACGAGCAGTACTTC.

The CDR3 here is CASSDGGLETQYF. The DNA for the CDR3 is TGCGCCAGCAGCGATGGGGGACTGGAGACCCAGTACTTC. V gene TRBV5-1 combines with J gene TRBJ2-5; TRBD2 might be the D (6 bases). The V gene lost 4 bases and the J gene lost 5 bases, with 12 bases spanning the gap. CDR3 size: 13 residues. Looked up from germline, CDR1 is SGHRS and CDR2 is YFSETQ. The full variable domain, its missing parts supplied by reference TRBV5-1 and TRBJ2-5, is KAGVTQTPRYLIKTRGQQVTLSCSPISGHRSVSWYQQTPGQGLQFLFEYFSETQRNKGNFPGRFSGRQFSNSRSEMNVSTLELGDSALYLCASSDGGLETQYFGPGTRLLVL.

V gene TRBV11-2 combines with J gene TRBJ2-1; 7 bases map to TRBD2. CDR1 SGHAT and CDR2 FQNNGV come from the germline V gene. The CDR3 is 16 amino acids. Losses at the gene ends were 3 bases for V and 3 bases for J; bases not matched to a gene: 8. For the CDR3, the DNA is TGTGCCAGCAGCTTCTCGGCGGGAGAATACTACAATGAGCAGTTCTTC. This encodes CASSFSAGEYYNEQFF.

This clone was seen a handful of times. The rearrangement links TRBV9 to TRBJ1-6; D gene unclear. The CDR3 covers 14 residues. V was trimmed by 0 bases and J by 10 bases, leaving 11 bases between them. CDR1 and CDR2 (germline): SGDLS, YYNGEE. DNA for the CDR3: TGTGCCAGCAGCGTAGATGGGAGCAACTCACCCCTCCACTTT. It specifies CASSVDGSNSPLHF.

The chain links TRBV6-1 to TRBJ1-5; possibly TRBD1 for D (5 bases). The CDR3 consists of 15 residues. Trimming took 7 bases from V and 6 from J, leaving 19 bases between them. The germline CDR1 and CDR2 sequences are MNHNS and SASEGT. Written as DNA, the CDR3 is TGTGCCAGCACCACCCCCTGGGGGGGGTCTCAGCCCCAGCATTTT. It is translated as CASTTPWGGSQPQHF.

The chain links TRBV5-1 to TRBJ2-7, with D uncertain. CDR1 and CDR2 (germline): SGHRS, YFSETQ. V lost 0 bases to trimming and J lost 0 bases, with 4 bases between them. CDR3 length: 13 residues. Written as DNA, the CDR3 is TGCGCCAGCAGCTTGGTCCTCTCCTACGAGCAGTACTTC. It yields the protein CASSLVLSYEQYF.

This clone was detected only once. J is TRBJ2-1 and V is TRBV7-2; 11 nucleotides align to TRBD2. The V gene end was trimmed by 2 bases and the J gene end by 3 bases; junction bases not matched to a gene: 0. CDR3 size: 15 residues. Germline V gene lookup returns CDR1 SGHTA and CDR2 FQGNSA. The CDR3 DNA follows: TGTGCCAGCAGCTTACTAGCGGGGGGCTACAATGAGCAGTTCTTC. Amino acid sequence: CASSLLAGGYNEQFF.

This chain links TRBV4-2 with TRBJ2-3, with a weak D call TRBD2 (6 bases). Germline V gene data show CDR1 as LGHNA and CDR2 as YNFKEQ. The V end was cut by 2 bases, the J end by 5 bases, with 17 bases between. The CDR3 consists of 16 residues. The CDR3 nucleotides read TGTGCCAGCAGCCAATTTTTGGAGGGGTTGGGAGATACGCAGTATTTT. It encodes CASSQFLEGLGDTQYF.

The chain combines TRBV6-5 with TRBJ1-6; unclear D gene. V lost 0 bases to trimming and J lost 7 bases, with 10 bases between them. CDR1 and CDR2 (germline): MNHEY, SVGAGI. This CDR3 region has 15 residues. The DNA for the CDR3 is TGTGCCAGCAGTTACTCGACCGGGGAGAATTCACCCCTCCACTTT. It yields the protein CASSYSTGENSPLHF.

V is TRBV10-1 and J is TRBJ1-1, with 7 nucleotides matching TRBD1. The V gene's germline CDR1 is WNHNN and CDR2 SYGVQD (reference sequence). This CDR3 has 14 amino acids. V lost 8 bases, J lost 1 base, and 7 bases stayed unmatched. The CDR3 reads CASADRQGNTEAFF. For the CDR3, the DNA is TGCGCCAGCGCGGATAGACAGGGGAACACTGAAGCTTTCTTT.

V gene TRBV7-8 combines with J gene TRBJ2-2; the match to TRBD2 covers 14 bases. V shed 4 bases and J 8 bases; nucleotides not matched to a gene: 18. In germline, CDR1 is SGHVS, CDR2 FQNEAQ. The CDR3 is 20 amino acids. CDR3 nucleotides: TGTGCCAGCAGCTCTCGACAGGGTCAAAGACTAGCGGGAGGGCCGGGGGAGCTGTTTTTT. Translation gives CASSSRQGQRLAGGPGELFF. The variable domain in full, completed from reference TRBV7-8 and TRBJ2-2, reads GAGVSQSPRYKVAKRGQDVALRCDPISGHVSLFWYQQALGQGPEFLTYFQNEAQLDKSGLPSDRFFAERPEGSVSTLKIQRTQQEDSAVYLCASSSRQGQRLAGGPGELFFGEGSRLTVL.

The chain links TRBV5-6 to TRBJ1-4, with D uncertain. Trimming left V 1 base short and J 5 bases short, with 12 bases between. CDR1 is SGHDT, CDR2 YYEEEE, per germline. This CDR3 region has 15 residues. CDR3 bases: TGTGCCAGCAGCTTGCTGGGAGATCTAAATGAAAAACTGTTTTTT. Its protein product is CASSLLGDLNEKLFF.

In this sample, this clone turned up once. The chain recombines TRBV5-1 with TRBJ2-3; 8 bases match TRBD1. With 4 bases clipped from V and 2 bases from J, the junction kept 3 bases outside the gene matches. This CDR3 is 14 amino acids long. Germline V CDR1 and CDR2: SGHRS, YFSETQ. This chain's CDR3 is CASSTDRVTDTQYF. CDR3 sequence (DNA): TGCGCCAGCAGCACGGACAGGGTCACAGATACGCAGTATTTT.

V and J are TRBV5-6 and TRBJ2-2, with unresolved D. V lost 4 bases to trimming and J lost 0 bases, with 13 bases between them. Per germline, CDR1 SGHDT and CDR2 YYEEEE. The CDR3 has 16 residues. CDR3 sequence reads: CASSQQKPANTGELFF. DNA for the CDR3: TGTGCCAGCAGCCAACAGAAACCCGCGAACACCGGGGAGCTGTTTTTT. The complete variable domain, with remaining parts taken from reference TRBV5-6 and TRBJ2-2, reads DAGVTQSPTHLIKTRGQQVTLRCSPKSGHDTVSWYQQALGQGPQFIFQYYEEEERQRGNFPDRFSGHQFPNYSSELNVNALLLGDSALYLCASSQQKPANTGELFFGEGSRLTVL.

This chain links TRBV30 with TRBJ2-7, with 8 bases matching TRBD1. The CDR3 runs to 15 residues. V was pared by 0 bases and J by 6 bases, with 10 bases of the junction left unmatched. Per germline, CDR1 GTSNPN and CDR2 SVGIG (reference sequence). CDR3 loop: CAWSVWQGAFSEQYF. CDR3 DNA sequence: TGTGCCTGGAGTGTTTGGCAGGGGGCGTTCAGCGAGCAGTACTTC. The whole variable domain, filled in from reference TRBV30 and TRBJ2-7, reads SQTIHQWPATLVQPVGSPLSLECTVEGTSNPNLYWYRQAAGRGLQLLFYSVGIGQISSEVPQNLSASRPQDRQFILSSKKLLLSDSGFYLCAWSVWQGAFSEQYFGPGTRLTVT.

The rearrangement links TRBV27 to TRBJ2-7, with a tentative D call TRBD2 (6 bases). Trimming left V 5 bases short and J 1 base short, with 15 bases between. The CDR3 consists of 15 residues. Germline values: CDR1 MNHEY, CDR2 SMNVEV (reference sequence). The CDR3 loop is CASSPPGAGSYEQYF. Here the CDR3 DNA reads TGTGCCAGCAGTCCCCCCGGGGCGGGATCCTACGAGCAGTACTTC.

V gene TRBV5-1 combines with J gene TRBJ2-1; the match to TRBD2 covers 12 bases. V was pared by 5 bases and J by 0 bases, with 15 bases of the junction left unmatched. This CDR3 is 20 amino acids long. Looked up from germline, CDR1 is SGHRS and CDR2 is YFSETQ. CDR3 in amino acids: CASSSVWVQTSGSSYNEQFF. The CDR3 nucleotides read TGCGCCAGCAGTTCGGTCTGGGTCCAGACTAGCGGGAGCTCCTACAATGAGCAGTTCTTC. The entire variable domain, with the rest obtained from reference TRBV5-1 and TRBJ2-1, is as follows: KAGVTQTPRYLIKTRGQQVTLSCSPISGHRSVSWYQQTPGQGLQFLFEYFSETQRNKGNFPGRFSGRQFSNSRSEMNVSTLELGDSALYLCASSSVWVQTSGSSYNEQFFGPGTRLTVL.

The chain joins TRBV7-8 to TRBJ2-5; D uncertain. There are 12 residues in the CDR3. Deletions cut 0 bases from V and 5 bases from J, with 4 bases between. The germline V gene has CDR1 SGHVS and CDR2 FQNEAQ. The CDR3 coding sequence is TGTGCCAGCAGCTTAGCACGGGAGACCCAGTACTTC. It encodes CASSLARETQYF.

Only one count was recorded for this clone. The rearrangement uses TRBV30 and TRBJ2-3; 7 nucleotides line up with TRBD1. CDR1 is GTSNPN and CDR2 is SVGIG in the germline V gene (reference sequence). This CDR3 has 15 residues. V lost 0 bases and J lost 2; bases outside the gene matches: 5. CDR3 residues: CAWSVGTAFTDTQYF. The DNA of the CDR3 is TGTGCCTGGAGTGTGGGGACAGCCTTCACAGATACGCAGTATTTT.

In its sample, this clone was seen a few times. The V call is TRBV5-4, the J call TRBJ2-1; 9 bases line up with TRBD1. The CDR3 covers 17 residues. The V gene end was trimmed by 3 bases and the J gene end by 1 base; junction bases not matched to a gene: 8. CDR1 and CDR2 (germline): SGHNT, YYREEE (reference sequence). The CDR3 sequence: CASSSGQGSGSYNEQFF. DNA for the CDR3: TGTGCCAGCAGCTCGGGACAGGGATCAGGATCCTACAATGAGCAGTTCTTC.

The genes are TRBV7-9 and TRBJ2-1; tentative D call: TRBD1 (6 bases). CDR1 is SEHNR, CDR2 FQNEAQ, per germline (reference sequence). The length of the CDR3 is 13 residues. Between the trimmed V and J ends, which lost 10 bases and 9 bases, there was a span of 19 bases. The CDR3 nucleotides are TGTGCCACGACAGGAGCAGTACTGGGTGAGCAGTTCTTC. Its translation is CATTGAVLGEQFF.